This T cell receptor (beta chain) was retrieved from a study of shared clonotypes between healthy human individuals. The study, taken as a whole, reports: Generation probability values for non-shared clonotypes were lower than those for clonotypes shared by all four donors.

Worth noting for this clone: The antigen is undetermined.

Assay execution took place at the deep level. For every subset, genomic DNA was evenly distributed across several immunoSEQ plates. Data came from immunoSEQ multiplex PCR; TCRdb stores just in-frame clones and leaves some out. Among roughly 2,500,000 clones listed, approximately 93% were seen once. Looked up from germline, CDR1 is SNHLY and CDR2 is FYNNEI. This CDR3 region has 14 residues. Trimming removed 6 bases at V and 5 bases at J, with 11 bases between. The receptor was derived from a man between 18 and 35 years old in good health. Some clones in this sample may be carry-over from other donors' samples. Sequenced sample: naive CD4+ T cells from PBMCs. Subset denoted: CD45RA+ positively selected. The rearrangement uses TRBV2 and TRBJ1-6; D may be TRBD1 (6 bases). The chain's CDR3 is CASSGQFHNSPLHF. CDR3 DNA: TGTGCCAGCAGCGGACAGTTCCATAATTCACCCCTCCACTTT.